This T cell receptor (beta chain) was obtained from a study of blood T cells in healthy people across ages. The authors ran a second PCR of about 7 to 11 cycles using a sample-barcoded 5' primer and a J-beta primer mix. The authors tagged each cDNA molecule using a template-switch adaptor with 12 random nucleotides. In TCRdb, the 5' RACE reads were re-called with MiXCR into one record per CDR3 protein. The table has 700,000 or so distinct CDR3 sequences, about 20% seen once; the top ten hold roughly 22%. Healthy Caucasians from Russia aged roughly 6 to 100 served as donors. Concerning this clonotype itself: One end of the junction varies from germline; a read error may be responsible.

The CDR3 totals 14 residues. The chain carries TRBV12-3 or TRBV12-4 and TRBJ1-1; D remains ambiguous. This clonotype originated in a man aged 65 to 79 in good health. Sequencing was carried out using blood. CDR3 bases: TGCGCCAGCAGTTTTGGGGTTGTAGACACTGAAGCTTTCTTT. Its translation is CASSFGVVDTEAFF.